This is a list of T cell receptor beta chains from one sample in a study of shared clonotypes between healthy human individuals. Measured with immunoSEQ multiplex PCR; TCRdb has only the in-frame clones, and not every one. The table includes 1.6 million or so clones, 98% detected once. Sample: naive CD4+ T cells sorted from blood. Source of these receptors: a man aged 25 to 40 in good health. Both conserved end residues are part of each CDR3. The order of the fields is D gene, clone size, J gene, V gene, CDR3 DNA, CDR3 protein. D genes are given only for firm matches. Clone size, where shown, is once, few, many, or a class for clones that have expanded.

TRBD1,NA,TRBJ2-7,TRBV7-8,TGTGCCAGCAGCCAAAAGACAGGGGGCAGAGGGTCGGGAGGGATCTCCTACGAGCAGTACTTC,CASSQKTGGRGSGGISYEQYF
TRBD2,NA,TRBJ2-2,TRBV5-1,TGCGCCAGCAGCTTGGCGCGGGAGGGGCCACCAACTCCACCGGGGGAGCTGTTTTTT,CASSLAREGPPTPPGELFF
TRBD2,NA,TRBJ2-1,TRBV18,TGTGCCAGCTCAACCACGTTTAGCGGGAGGTTCGAGGATGAGCAGTTCTTC,CASSTTFSGRFEDEQFF
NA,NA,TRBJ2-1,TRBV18,TGTGCCAGCTCACTCTTCTCGGACATCTCCTACAATGAGCAGTTCTTC,CASSLFSDISYNEQFF
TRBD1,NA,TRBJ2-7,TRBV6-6,TGTGCCAGCACTCTAGACAGGGTGGGTTCCTACGAGCAGTACTTC,CASTLDRVGSYEQYF
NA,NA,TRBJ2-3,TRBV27,TGTGCCAGCAGTTCGGACGCTTTTGGCACAGATACGCAGTATTTT,CASSSDAFGTDTQYF
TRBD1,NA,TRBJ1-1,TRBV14,TGTGCCAGCAGCCAACAAGGACAGGGCAACACTGAAGCTTTCTTT,CASSQQGQGNTEAFF
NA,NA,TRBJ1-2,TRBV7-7,TGTGCTAGCAGCTCCCCAGGGTATGGCTACACCTTC,CASSSPGYGYTF
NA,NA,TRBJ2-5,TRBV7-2,TGTGCCAGCAGCATTCTCGGGTTTCAAGAGACCCAGTACTTC,CASSILGFQETQYF
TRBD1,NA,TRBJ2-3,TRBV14,TGTGCCAGCAGCCCTTACAGGGGGCCCGTCACAGATACGCAGTATTTT,CASSPYRGPVTDTQYF
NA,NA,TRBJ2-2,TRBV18,TGTGCCAGCTCACCACCGGTTACAGGGCGAAACACCGGGGAGCTGTTTTTT,CASSPPVTGRNTGELFF
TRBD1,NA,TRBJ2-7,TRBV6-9,TGTGCCAGCAGTCCAAAATCCGGGACAGGGTCCTACGAGCAGTACTTC,CASSPKSGTGSYEQYF
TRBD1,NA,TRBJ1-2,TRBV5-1,TGCGCCAGCACCTTAGCCCCTCCAACAGGGGGCTGGGGCTATGGCTACACCTTC,CASTLAPPTGGWGYGYTF
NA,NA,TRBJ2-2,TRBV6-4,TGTGCCAGCAGCGCGGACAGAGACGGGGAGCTGTTTTTT,CASSADRDGELFF
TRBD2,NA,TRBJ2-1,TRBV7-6,TGTGCCAGCAGCCGCCGAGGTAGCGGGAGTACCAATGAGCAGTTCTTC,CASSRRGSGSTNEQFF
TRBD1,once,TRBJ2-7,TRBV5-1,TGCGCCAGCAGCGCAGGACAGGGGGCGGCCTACGAGCAGTACTTC,CASSAGQGAAYEQYF
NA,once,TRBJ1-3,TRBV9,TGTGCCAGCAGCGTAGAGGTTCACTCTGGAAACACCATATATTTT,CASSVEVHSGNTIYF
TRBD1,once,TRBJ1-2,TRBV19,TGTGCCAGTAGTGATAGGACAGGGTCAAGTGGCTACACCTTC,CASSDRTGSSGYTF
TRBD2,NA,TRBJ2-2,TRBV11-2,TGTGCCAGCAGCTTGAGACTAGCGGGAGGGAACACCGGGGAGCTGTTTTTT,CASSLRLAGGNTGELFF
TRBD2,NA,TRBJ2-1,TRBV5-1,TGCGCCAGCAGTTTCGGTCTAGCGGGAGAACTCTACAATGAGCAGTTCTTC,CASSFGLAGELYNEQFF
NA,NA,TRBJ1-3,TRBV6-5,TGTGCCAGCAGTTACTCGCCTGCTGCTGGAAACACCATATATTTT,CASSYSPAAGNTIYF
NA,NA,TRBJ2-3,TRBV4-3,TGCGCCAGCAGCCAAGACATTTCCACAGATACGCAGTATTTT,CASSQDISTDTQYF
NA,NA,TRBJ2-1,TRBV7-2,TGTGCCAGCAGCTTAGATCCGGCTACATTGGGGTATCAGTTCTTC,CASSLDPATLGYQFF
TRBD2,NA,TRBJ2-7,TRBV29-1,TGCAGCGTTCAAGTTTTGGGACTAGCGGGACGCGAGCAGTACTTC,CSVQVLGLAGREQYF
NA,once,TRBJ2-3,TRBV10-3,TGTGCCATCAGCCCAGGGGAAGATACGCAGTATTTT,CAISPGEDTQYF
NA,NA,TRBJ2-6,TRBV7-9,TGTGCCAGCAGTCCTCCTCGGGCCCCCCGCTCTGGGGCCAACGTCCTGACTTTC,CASSPPRAPRSGANVLTF
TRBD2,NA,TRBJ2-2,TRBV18,TGTGCCAGCTCGCCCACTAGCGGGAGTTCGGGGACCGGGGAGCTGTTTTTT,CASSPTSGSSGTGELFF
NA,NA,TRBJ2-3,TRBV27,TGTGCCAGCAGTTTCTCTCTAGCAGCCGATACGCAGTATTTT,CASSFSLAADTQYF
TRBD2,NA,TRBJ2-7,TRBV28,TGTGCCAGCAGTTCCTTAGCGGGAGCCACCTACGAGCAGTACTTC,CASSSLAGATYEQYF
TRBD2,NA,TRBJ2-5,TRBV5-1,TGCGCCAGCAGCTTGTGGCTAGCGGGAGAAGAACAAGAGACCCAGTACTTC,CASSLWLAGEEQETQYF